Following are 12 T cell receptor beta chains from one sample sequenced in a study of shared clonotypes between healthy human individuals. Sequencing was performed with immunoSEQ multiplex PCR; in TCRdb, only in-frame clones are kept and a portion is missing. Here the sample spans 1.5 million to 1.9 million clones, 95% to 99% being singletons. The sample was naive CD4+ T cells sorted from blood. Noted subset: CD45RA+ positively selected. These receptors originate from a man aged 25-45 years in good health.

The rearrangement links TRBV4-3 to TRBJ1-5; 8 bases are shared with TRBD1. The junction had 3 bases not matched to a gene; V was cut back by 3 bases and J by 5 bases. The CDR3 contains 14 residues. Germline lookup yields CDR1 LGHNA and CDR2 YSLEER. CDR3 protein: CASSQDREDQPQHF. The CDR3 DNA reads TGCGCCAGCAGCCAGGACAGGGAGGATCAGCCCCAGCATTTT.

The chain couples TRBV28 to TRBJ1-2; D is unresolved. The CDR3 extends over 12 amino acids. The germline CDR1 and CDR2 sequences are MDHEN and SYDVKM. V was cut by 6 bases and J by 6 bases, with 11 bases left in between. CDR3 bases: TGTGCCAGCAGCCACTTCCCAAATGGCTACACCTTC. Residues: CASSHFPNGYTF.

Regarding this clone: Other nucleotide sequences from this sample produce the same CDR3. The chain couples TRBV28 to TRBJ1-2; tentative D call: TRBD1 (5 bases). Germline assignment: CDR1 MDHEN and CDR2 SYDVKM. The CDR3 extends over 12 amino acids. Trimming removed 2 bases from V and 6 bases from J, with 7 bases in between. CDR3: CASSLQGHGYTF. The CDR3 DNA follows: TGTGCCAGCAGTTTACAGGGACATGGCTACACCTTC.

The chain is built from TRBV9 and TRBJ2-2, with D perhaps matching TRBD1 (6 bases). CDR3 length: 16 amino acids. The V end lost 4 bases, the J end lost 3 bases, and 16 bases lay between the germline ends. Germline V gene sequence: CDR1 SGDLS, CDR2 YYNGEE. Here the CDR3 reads CASSPRGSGDTGELFF. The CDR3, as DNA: TGTGCCAGCAGCCCGAGGGGGAGCGGAGACACCGGGGAGCTGTTTTTT.

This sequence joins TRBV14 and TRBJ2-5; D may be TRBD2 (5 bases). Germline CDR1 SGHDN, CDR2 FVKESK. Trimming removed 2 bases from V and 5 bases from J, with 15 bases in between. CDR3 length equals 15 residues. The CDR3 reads CASSQTTGWWETQYF. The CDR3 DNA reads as TGTGCCAGCAGCCAAACTACGGGGTGGTGGGAGACCCAGTACTTC.

Here the CDR3 reads CASRQVSNTGELFF. The DNA of the CDR3 is TGTGCCAGCCGACAGGTTTCGAACACCGGGGAGCTGTTTTTT. The chain has TRBV18 and TRBJ2-2; D may be TRBD1 (6 bases). The V and J ends lost 8 bases and 0 bases respectively, with 10 bases between them. Looked up from germline, CDR1 is KGHSH and CDR2 is LQKENI. The CDR3 sequence is 14 residues long.

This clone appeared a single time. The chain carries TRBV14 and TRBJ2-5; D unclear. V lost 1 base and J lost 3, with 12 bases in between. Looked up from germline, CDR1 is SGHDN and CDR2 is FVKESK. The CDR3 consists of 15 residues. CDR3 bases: TGTGCCAGCAGCCAAGTCGATTATTGGGAAGAGACCCAGTACTTC. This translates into CASSQVDYWEETQYF.

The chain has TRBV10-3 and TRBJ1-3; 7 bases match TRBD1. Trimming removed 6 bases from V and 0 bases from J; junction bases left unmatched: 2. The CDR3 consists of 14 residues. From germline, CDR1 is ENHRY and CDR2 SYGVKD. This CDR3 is CAIRRTGSGNTIYF. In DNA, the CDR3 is TGTGCCATCAGACGGACAGGCTCTGGAAACACCATATATTTT.

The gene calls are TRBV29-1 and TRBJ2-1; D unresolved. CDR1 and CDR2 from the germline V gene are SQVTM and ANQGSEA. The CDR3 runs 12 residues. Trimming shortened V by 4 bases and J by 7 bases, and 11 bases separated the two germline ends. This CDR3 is CSVVIGLNEQFF. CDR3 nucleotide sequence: TGCAGCGTTGTAATAGGGTTGAATGAGCAGTTCTTC.

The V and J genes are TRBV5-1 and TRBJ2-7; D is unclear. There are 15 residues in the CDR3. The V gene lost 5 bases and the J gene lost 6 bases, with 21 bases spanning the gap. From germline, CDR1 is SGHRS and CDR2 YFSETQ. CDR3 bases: TGCGCCAGCAGTCCGCCCTCGACCGCGATCAGCGAGCAGTACTTC. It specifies CASSPPSTAISEQYF. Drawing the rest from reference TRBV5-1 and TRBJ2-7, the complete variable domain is KAGVTQTPRYLIKTRGQQVTLSCSPISGHRSVSWYQQTPGQGLQFLFEYFSETQRNKGNFPGRFSGRQFSNSRSEMNVSTLELGDSALYLCASSPPSTAISEQYFGPGTRLTVT.

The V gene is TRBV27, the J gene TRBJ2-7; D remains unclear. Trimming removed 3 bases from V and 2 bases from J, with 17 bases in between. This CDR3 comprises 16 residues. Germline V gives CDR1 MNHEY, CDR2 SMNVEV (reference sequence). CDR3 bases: TGTGCCAGCAGTTTGGCCCCAAAGGTCGAGACCTACGAGCAGTACTTC. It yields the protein CASSLAPKVETYEQYF.

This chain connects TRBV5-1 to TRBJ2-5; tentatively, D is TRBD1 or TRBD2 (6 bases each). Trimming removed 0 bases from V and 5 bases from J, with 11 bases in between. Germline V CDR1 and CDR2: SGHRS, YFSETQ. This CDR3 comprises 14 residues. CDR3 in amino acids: CASSLAFGGETQYF. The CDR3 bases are TGCGCCAGCAGCTTGGCCTTCGGGGGCGAGACCCAGTACTTC.